This entry describes one T cell receptor (beta chain). Unique molecular identifier tags were affixed to discrete cDNA molecules. One entry per CDR3 protein, called by TCRdb with MiXCR from the 5' RACE reads. The profile covers roughly 75,000 distinct CDR3 sequences, with 9% to 10% appearing a single time and about 4.6% taken by the ten largest. CDR3 length equals 17 residues. V was shortened by 5 bases and J by 9 bases, with 26 bases between the two germline ends. The source of the sample is a study of early T cells in non-severe SARS-CoV-2 infection. Study details: Sequencing input comprised bulk RNA from unsorted whole blood; chain pairing was not available.

The rearrangement links TRBV12-3 or TRBV12-4 to TRBJ2-1, with D maybe TRBD2 (6 bases). This sequence was found in an adult who was a healthcare worker with PCR-confirmed SARS-CoV-2 infection or an uninfected control (not recorded which). The sequenced material came from whole blood. In nucleotides, the CDR3 is TGTGCCAGCAGTCTCCCCAATCTAGCGTTCTTCCCTAGTGAGCAGTTCTTC. Translation: CASSLPNLAFFPSEQFF.